The clone carrying this T cell receptor (beta chain) has just one count. Its target is unknown. These data originate in a study of cytomegalovirus exposure and HLA in healthy donors. Whole-study findings and limits: The classifier, whose performance was assessed in both the original and validation cohorts, reportedly diagnosed cytomegalovirus status with high specificity and sensitivity.

Profiled with immunoSEQ multiplex PCR; TCRdb holds only in-frame clones, not every one. The sample gives about 110,000 clones, 88% of which show up once; more than 2% is in the top ten. In germline, CDR1 is MNHEY, CDR2 SVGAGI. Trimming took 6 bases from V and 0 from J, leaving 13 bases between them. There are 15 residues in the CDR3. Sequencing was done on a sample of PBMCs. The rearrangement joins TRBV6-5 to TRBJ2-3; D remains unclear. This TCR was sampled from a woman between 18 and 30 years old in good health and CMV-seronegative. CDR3 in DNA: TGTGCCAGCAGATACGGCAGGTCTAGCACAGATACGCAGTATTTT. This codes for CASRYGRSSTDTQYF.